Listed below are T cell receptor beta chains from one sample, sequenced in a study of blood T cells in healthy people across ages. TCRdb independently ran MiXCR on the 5' RACE reads; one entry per CDR3 protein. The repertoire holds nearly 1 million distinct CDR3 sequences, with just over 50% as singletons. The sample was blood. The receptors shown here come from a woman aged 55-70 years in good health. Both conserved end residues are part of each CDR3. D genes are given only for firm matches. Rows may omit the clone size; those that give it use once, few, many or a size class.

>TRBJ2-7|few|TRBV6-2/TRBV6-3|-
CASHFYEQYF
TGTGCCTCACACTTTTACGAGCAGTACTTC
>TRBJ2-7|few|TRBV5-1|TRBD1
CASSLSFGTGQSYEQYF
TGCGCCAGCAGCTTGTCGTTCGGGACAGGACAATCCTACGAGCAGTACTTC
>TRBJ2-1|-|TRBV5-1|TRBD1
CASSSGTGPNNEQFF
TGCGCCAGCAGCTCCGGGACAGGGCCGAACAATGAGCAGTTCTTC
>TRBJ2-1|few|TRBV27|TRBD2
CASSQLLAGGQFF
TGTGCCAGCAGTCAGCTTTTAGCGGGAGGGCAGTTCTTC
>TRBJ2-7|-|TRBV7-4|-
CASSSLGQARSYEQYF
TGTGCCAGCAGCTCCCTGGGTCAAGCTAGGTCCTACGAGCAGTACTTC
>TRBJ1-5|few|TRBV6-6|-
CASTREVEQPQHF
TGTGCCAGCACGAGGGAAGTAGAGCAGCCCCAGCATTTT
>TRBJ2-7|few|TRBV5-1|-
CASSPRPSPNEQYF
TGCGCCAGCAGCCCCCGCCCCAGCCCCAACGAGCAGTACTTC
>TRBJ2-3|few|TRBV20-1|TRBD2
CSASQRGATYTQYF
TGCAGTGCTAGCCAGCGGGGGGCAACCTATACGCAGTATTTT
>TRBJ1-6|-|TRBV7-2|-
CASSSTGHRNSPLHF
TGTGCCAGCAGCTCTACGGGACACCGTAATTCACCCCTCCACTTT
>TRBJ2-5|-|TRBV27|-
CASRRTALFGTQYF
TGTGCCAGCAGAAGGACCGCGCTGTTTGGGACCCAGTACTTC
>TRBJ2-7|-|TRBV6-2/TRBV6-3|TRBD2
CASSYASGRALNDEQYF
TGTGCCAGCAGTTACGCTAGCGGGAGGGCCTTAAACGACGAGCAGTACTTC
>TRBJ1-6|few|TRBV7-8|-
CASSKMSPGTGSPLHF
TGTGCCAGCAGTAAGATGAGTCCCGGAACGGGGTCACCCCTCCACTTT
>TRBJ2-1|-|TRBV27|-
CASSLLAWNEQFF
TGTGCCAGCAGTTTACTAGCATGGAATGAGCAGTTCTTC
>TRBJ2-7|-|TRBV11-2|TRBD1
CASSAGQGRGYEQYF
TGTGCCAGCAGCGCCGGACAGGGCAGGGGGTACGAGCAGTACTTC
>TRBJ2-5|once|TRBV28|-
CAGRFGDSRVETQYF
TGTGCCGGCAGATTTGGGGACTCAAGGGTTGAGACCCAGTACTTC
>TRBJ2-7|-|TRBV6-5|-
CASSLERHLSYEQYF
TGTGCCAGCAGTTTGGAGAGACATCTCTCCTACGAGCAGTACTTC
>TRBJ2-3|-|TRBV10-3|-
CATGPTDTQYF
TGTGCCACGGGGCCCACAGATACGCAGTATTTT